This T cell receptor (beta chain) was obtained from a study of T-cell memory formation after mild COVID-19. Study information: Largely, TCR clusters stayed within a single donor. Study-wide findings and caveats: The appearance of some responding clones in pre-infection memory suggested that cross-reactive memory joined. While clones contracting from day 15 to 85 were balanced between CD4 and CD8, later expanders leaned CD4+. For contracting clones, CD4+ ones sat mainly in CM and EM, CD8+ in EMRA.

TCRdb independently ran MiXCR on the 5' RACE reads; one entry per CDR3 protein. The repertoire holds 68,000 or so distinct CDR3 sequences, with around 17% as singletons. Germline V lookup: CDR1 SQVTM, CDR2 ANQGSEA. The length of the CDR3 is 14 residues. The J segment lost 5 bases and the V segment lost 3 bases, leaving 7 bases of the junction unmatched. Remarks on this clonotype: What it binds is unknown.

V gene TRBV29-1 combines with J gene TRBJ2-7; 10 nucleotides align to TRBD2. Sequenced sample: PBMCs or a T cell subset sorted from them (not recorded which). This sequence was found in an adult woman who had mild COVID-19 (a few samples of this study predate the infection). Cell type and time point are not known. This CDR3 is CSVDLAGDLNEQYF. The CDR3 coding sequence is TGCAGCGTTGACCTAGCGGGAGATCTAAACGAGCAGTACTTC.